What follows is one TCR beta chain and its context. Its target is unknown. This sample was included in a study of CD8+ T cells in alopecia areata. General study findings and limits: Normal scalp had lower clonality than lesional scalp, with alopecia totalis/universalis lesions showing this most strongly.

In each case, RNA was isolated and then reverse transcribed into cDNA as the sequencing template. Clones were read by immunoSEQ multiplex PCR, and TCRdb kept only the in-frame ones, dropping some. This sample carries about 180,000 clones, approximately 70% of them seen once, and the ten largest clones take around 10%. CDR1 is MNHEY, CDR2 SVGAGI, per germline. The CDR3 has 13 amino acids. V dropped 4 bases and J dropped 0 bases, with 4 bases sitting between them. This clonotype was sampled from a human donor with alopecia areata. Here the sequenced sample was CD8+ T cells sorted from blood, taken at week 0. V gene TRBV6-5 combines with J gene TRBJ2-1; no clear D. In nucleotides, the CDR3 is TGTGCCAGCAGTTTCAGCTCCTACAATGAGCAGTTCTTC. It specifies CASSFSSYNEQFF.